What follows are 30 T cell receptor beta chains derived from one specimen sequenced in a study of blood T cell repertoires in COVID-19 (dated by TCRdb to about 2020). Library construction relied on the immunoSEQ multiplex PCR assay. The source is immuneACCESS, and TCRdb retained only in-frame sequences with V and J called. Part of the clones is not carried over; for the studies checked, unresolved V genes explain less than half of this, and the remainder is unexplained. Across this sample there are around 100,000 clones, with 80% to 95% seen only once. Clones ranked in the top ten supply 5.5% to 8% of the sample. The sequencing input was peripheral blood. All receptors come from a young man with COVID-19, enrolled during active disease.

This CDR3 reads CASKLGQGAGTEAFF. DNA for the CDR3: TGTGCCAGTAAACTAGGACAGGGGGCCGGCACTGAAGCTTTCTTT. This chain uses TRBV28 with TRBJ1-1; 11 nucleotides agree with TRBD1. The CDR3 has 15 amino acids. CDR1 and CDR2 (germline): MDHEN, SYDVKM. V shed 9 bases, J shed 4 bases, and the junction held 10 bases outside the gene matches.

The V and J genes are TRBV6-2 or TRBV6-3 and TRBJ2-7; the D gene is possibly TRBD2 (6 bases). The germline gives CDR1 MNHEY, CDR2 SVGEGT. The CDR3 runs to 18 residues. V shed 1 base and J shed 0 bases, with 19 bases lying between them. CDR3: CASSYYPPPGSGSYEQYF. The CDR3 region has the DNA TGTGCCAGCAGTTACTATCCCCCGCCCGGTAGCGGCTCCTACGAGCAGTACTTC.

This rearrangement joins TRBV7-2 to TRBJ1-2; 7 nucleotides line up with TRBD1. The CDR3 extends over 17 amino acids. V was pared by 5 bases and J by 5 bases, with 17 bases of the junction left unmatched. Germline lookup yields CDR1 SGHTA and CDR2 FQGNSA. The CDR3 protein is CASSPTVKGGLLYGYTF. The CDR3, as DNA: TGTGCCAGCAGCCCCACGGTCAAAGGGGGCCTATTGTATGGCTACACCTTC.

This chain uses TRBV3-1 (or the pseudogene TRBV3-2) with TRBJ2-3; D gene uncertain. CDR3 size: 18 residues. Germline CDR1 LGHDT, CDR2 YNNKEL (reference sequence). V gave up 1 base and J gave up 2 bases, with 19 bases separating them. CDR3 sequence (DNA): TGTGCCAGCAGCCAAGGCGTTAAGTACACAGAACCCACAGATACGCAGTATTTT. This codes for CASSQGVKYTEPTDTQYF.

The V gene is TRBV28, the J gene TRBJ2-7; TRBD1 might be the D (7 bases). V lost 5 bases and J lost 3, with 14 bases in between. The CDR3 has 14 residues. Germline V gene data show CDR1 as MDHEN and CDR2 as SYDVKM. For the CDR3, the DNA is TGTGCCAGCAGTAACACTCAGGGGGGCTACGAGCAGTACTTC. It translates to CASSNTQGGYEQYF.

This clone was seen a few times. The chain is built from TRBV11-3 and TRBJ2-3, with D perhaps TRBD2 (5 bases). The CDR3 contains 13 residues. Germline loops: CDR1 SGHNT, CDR2 YENEEA. V lost 1 base and J lost 7, with 9 bases in between. CDR3 coding DNA: TGTGCCAGCAGCTTAGGGACTCGGAATACGCAGTATTTT. Residues: CASSLGTRNTQYF.

The rearrangement links TRBV19 to TRBJ2-7; possibly TRBD1 for D (5 bases). Looked up from germline, CDR1 is LNHDA and CDR2 is SQIVND (reference sequence). Trimming stripped 5 bases from V and 2 bases from J, with 10 bases between. This CDR3 spans 13 amino acids. In DNA form, the CDR3 reads TGTGCCAGTAGTTGGGCGGACACCTACGAGCAGTACTTC. This gives the protein CASSWADTYEQYF. The entire variable domain, with the rest obtained from reference TRBV19 and TRBJ2-7, is as follows: DGGITQSPKYLFRKEGQNVTLSCEQNLNHDAMYWYRQDPGQGLRLIYYSQIVNDFQKGDIAEGYSVSREKKESFPLTVTSAQKNPTAFYLCASSWADTYEQYFGPGTRLTVT.

The genes are TRBV3-1 (or the pseudogene TRBV3-2) and TRBJ2-3; D may be TRBD2 (6 bases). From germline, CDR1 is LGHDT and CDR2 YNNKEL (reference sequence). Trimming shortened V by 4 bases and J by 6 bases, and 14 bases separated the two germline ends. The CDR3 extends over 14 amino acids. CDR3: CASSLGLPGDTQYF. In DNA form, the CDR3 reads TGTGCCAGCAGCCTAGGACTACCTGGGGATACGCAGTATTTT.

The chain joins TRBV7-9 to TRBJ2-7, with 11 nucleotides matching TRBD1. This CDR3 contains 15 residues. The V and J ends lost 4 bases and 4 bases, in that order; junction bases with no gene match: 6. Germline V lookup: CDR1 SEHNR, CDR2 FQNEAQ (reference sequence). The CDR3 is CASSSWTGGTYEQYF. DNA of the CDR3: TGTGCCAGCAGCTCCTGGACAGGGGGCACTTACGAGCAGTACTTC.

The chain combines TRBV5-5 with TRBJ1-1; 7 nucleotides align to TRBD1. The CDR3 is 15 amino acids. The ends lost 4 bases at V and 5 bases at J; junction bases unmatched: 11. Germline assignment: CDR1 SGHKS and CDR2 YYEKEE (reference sequence). CDR3 coding DNA: TGTGCCAGCAGCGACCAAACAGGGGATGTAACTGAAGCTTTCTTT. Translation gives CASSDQTGDVTEAFF. Full variable domain (outside the CDR3, taken from reference TRBV5-5 and TRBJ1-1): DAGVTQSPTHLIKTRGQQVTLRCSPISGHKSVSWYQQVLGQGPQFIFQYYEKEERGRGNFPDRFSARQFPNYSSELNVNALLLGDSALYLCASSDQTGDVTEAFFGQGTRLTVV.

V gene TRBV13 combines with J gene TRBJ2-2, with D perhaps TRBD1 (6 bases). V lost 7 bases and J lost 2, with 23 bases in between. Germline-derived CDR1 and CDR2 are PRHDT and FYEKMQ (reference sequence). The CDR3 runs 18 residues. For the CDR3, the DNA is TGTGCCAGCAACCTAGCAACCGGGACAAACCTAAACACCGGGGAGCTGTTTTTT. This gives the protein CASNLATGTNLNTGELFF.

V usage is TRBV25-1 and J usage is TRBJ2-1; 7 positions match TRBD2. The germline CDR1 and CDR2 sequences are MGHDK and SYGVNS. The CDR3 has 15 amino acids. Trimming at V came to 4 bases and at J to 7 bases, leaving 10 bases not matched to a gene. CDR3 in amino acids: CASSGQAGALNEQFF. In DNA, the CDR3 is TGTGCCAGCAGTGGCCAGGCGGGAGCGCTAAATGAGCAGTTCTTC.

The chain has TRBV4-1 and TRBJ2-7; 7 bases are shared with TRBD2. The CDR3 sequence is 17 residues long. Germline V gene lookup returns CDR1 MGHRA and CDR2 YSYEKL. V trimming: 2 bases; J trimming: 1 base; junction bases outside the gene matches: 11. The CDR3 spells CASSQPTRGRASYEQYF. As DNA, the CDR3 is TGCGCCAGCAGCCAACCCACGCGTGGGAGGGCTTCCTACGAGCAGTACTTC.

The chain has TRBV30 and TRBJ1-6; no clear D gene. V dropped 2 bases and J dropped 16 bases, with 15 bases sitting between them. Germline loops: CDR1 GTSNPN, CDR2 SVGIG (reference sequence). This CDR3 has 12 residues. The CDR3: CAWSTHPGSLHF. The CDR3 DNA sequence: TGTGCCTGGAGTACCCACCCGGGTTCGCTCCACTTT.

This sequence joins TRBV6-5 and TRBJ2-7, with D perhaps TRBD1 (5 bases). V lost 8 bases and J 3 bases, leaving 20 bases between the germline ends. From germline, CDR1 is MNHEY and CDR2 SVGAGI. This CDR3 comprises 15 residues. The CDR3: CASRPDQGMYYEQYF. CDR3 in DNA: TGTGCCAGCCGCCCCGACCAGGGAATGTACTACGAGCAGTACTTC.

As regards this clone: As the CDR3 is not closed by the conserved phenylalanine or tryptophan, this likely results from a read error. The DNA is left out, because the CDR3 cannot be placed on it with certainty; the CDR3 is given as TCRdb lists it. The chain is built from TRBV20-1 and TRBJ1-2; the table's D gene call, TRBD1, was not cross checked with the DNA. The CDR3 is 8 residues long, ends included. Germline-derived CDR1 and CDR2 are DFQATT and SNEGSKA (reference sequence). The CDR3 protein is CSAPPDKV.

The rearrangement joins TRBV6-2 or TRBV6-3 to TRBJ2-7; D gene ambiguous. CDR1 and CDR2 from the germline V gene are MNHEY and SVGEGT. CDR3 length equals 13 residues. The V gene lost 5 bases and the J gene lost 7 bases, with 15 bases spanning the gap. The CDR3 DNA sequence: TGTGCCAGCAGTCCAATCGCCCATAGTGAGCAGTACTTC. This encodes CASSPIAHSEQYF.

The CDR3 nucleotides are TGTGCCAGCAGTTCCGGACAGGGGGTGGTAGAGACCCAGTACTTC. Translation gives CASSSGQGVVETQYF. V is TRBV28 and J is TRBJ2-5, with 10 bases lining up with TRBD1. This CDR3 spans 15 amino acids. Germline V gene lookup returns CDR1 MDHEN and CDR2 SYDVKM. The ends lost 4 bases at V and 4 bases at J; junction bases unmatched: 6.

This chain uses TRBV6-5 with TRBJ2-7; D possibly corresponds to TRBD2 (5 bases). In germline, CDR1 is MNHEY, CDR2 SVGAGI. The CDR3 extends over 14 amino acids. Trimming removed 4 bases from V and 0 bases from J, with 10 bases in between. CDR3 residues: CASSSGLISYEQYF. CDR3 nucleotides: TGTGCCAGCAGTTCTGGACTTATCTCCTACGAGCAGTACTTC.

This chain uses TRBV5-4 with TRBJ2-4, with 10 bases lining up with TRBD1. The trim removed 4 bases at V and 1 base at J, leaving 8 bases unmatched. The length of the CDR3 is 17 residues. The germline V gene has CDR1 SGHNT and CDR2 YYREEE (reference sequence). The CDR3 sequence: CASSNPGTGVAKNIQYF. The CDR3 nucleotides are TGTGCCAGCAGCAACCCCGGGACAGGGGTGGCCAAAAACATTCAGTACTTC.

The genes are TRBV5-6 and TRBJ1-1; D is uncertain. Germline loops: CDR1 SGHDT, CDR2 YYEEEE. CDR3 size: 16 residues. V lost 4 bases to trimming and J lost 2 bases, with 18 bases between them. CDR3 DNA: TGTGCCAGCAGCCCGAGCTGGGTGAGTAGCAACACTGAAGCTTTCTTT. It codes for CASSPSWVSSNTEAFF.

This clone was observed a few times. For the CDR3, the DNA is TGTGCCAGCAGCTTAGACACCATCAGCTACACCTTC. It codes for CASSLDTISYTF. The chain carries TRBV7-2 and TRBJ1-2; D unresolved. The CDR3 extends over 12 amino acids. V was clipped by 1 base and J by 9 bases, with 9 bases between them. Germline CDR1 is SGHTA and CDR2 is FQGNSA.

The V and J genes are TRBV5-1 and TRBJ2-1, with TRBD2 identical over 14 bases. After removal of 3 bases from V and 6 bases from J, the junction contained 2 bases not matched to a gene. Germline V gene data show CDR1 as SGHRS and CDR2 as YFSETQ. The CDR3 sequence is 15 residues long. CDR3 protein: CASSWGTSGSNEQFF. CDR3 sequence (DNA): TGCGCCAGCAGCTGGGGGACTAGCGGGAGCAATGAGCAGTTCTTC.

This chain links TRBV5-5 with TRBJ2-7, with 9 positions matching TRBD1. After removal of 0 bases from V and 6 bases from J, the junction contained 16 bases not matched to a gene. The germline V gene has CDR1 SGHKS and CDR2 YYEKEE (reference sequence). The CDR3 runs 18 residues. CDR3 residues: CASSLDVTGGTREGEQYF. CDR3 coding DNA: TGTGCCAGCAGCTTGGATGTGACAGGGGGTACGAGGGAAGGCGAGCAGTACTTC.

The chain links TRBV30 to TRBJ2-7; maybe TRBD2 (7 bases). The V gene's germline CDR1 is GTSNPN and CDR2 SVGIG (reference sequence). The V end was cut by 5 bases, the J end by 1 base, with 15 bases between. This CDR3 is 14 amino acids long. CDR3 loop: CAWGLGGLSYEQYF. CDR3 nucleotides: TGTGCCTGGGGGCTGGGGGGGCTATCCTACGAGCAGTACTTC. The whole variable domain, remainder taken from reference TRBV30 and TRBJ2-7, is SQTIHQWPATLVQPVGSPLSLECTVEGTSNPNLYWYRQAAGRGLQLLFYSVGIGQISSEVPQNLSASRPQDRQFILSSKKLLLSDSGFYLCAWGLGGLSYEQYFGPGTRLTVT.

J is TRBJ2-3 and V is TRBV7-3; tentatively, D is TRBD2 (7 bases). CDR1 and CDR2 from the germline V gene are SGHTA and FQGTGA. Trimming stripped 0 bases from V and 8 bases from J, with 15 bases between. The CDR3 consists of 15 residues. CDR3 residues: CASSLTPGEGVTQYF. The CDR3 DNA sequence: TGTGCCAGCAGCTTAACGCCTGGGGAGGGGGTTACGCAGTATTTT.

The V and J genes are TRBV7-9 and TRBJ2-7; unclear D gene. V was shortened by 5 bases and J by 3 bases, with 8 bases between the two germline ends. The germline V gene has CDR1 SEHNR and CDR2 FQNEAQ (reference sequence). This CDR3 comprises 12 residues. CDR3 nucleotides: TGTGCCAGCAGCCGTTCAGGCTACGAGCAGTACTTC. It translates to CASSRSGYEQYF. Using reference TRBV7-9 and TRBJ2-7 for the parts outside the CDR3, the full variable domain is DTGVSQNPRHKITKRGQNVTFRCDPISEHNRLYWYRQTLGQGPEFLTYFQNEAQLEKSRLLSDRFSAERPKGSFSTLEIQRTEQGDSAMYLCASSRSGYEQYFGPGTRLTVT.

The rearrangement links TRBV27 to TRBJ2-7, with TRBD1 as a possible D gene (6 bases). This CDR3 has 12 residues. V gave up 7 bases and J gave up 6 bases, with 13 bases separating them. Germline V lookup: CDR1 MNHEY, CDR2 SMNVEV (reference sequence). The CDR3 spells CASTSGVGEQYF. The CDR3, as DNA: TGTGCCAGCACCTCAGGGGTCGGCGAGCAGTACTTC.

The rearrangement uses TRBV6-6 and TRBJ2-7; possible D gene TRBD2, 6 bases. The CDR3 contains 14 residues. Germline CDR1 and CDR2: MNHNY and SVGAGI (reference sequence). V shed 7 bases and J shed 5 bases, with 18 bases lying between them. CDR3 bases: TGTGCCAGCAACCTCCGTCGCGGGAACCACGAGCAGTACTTC. Protein: CASNLRRGNHEQYF.

This chain joins TRBV27 and TRBJ2-1; no clear D gene. V shed 5 bases and J shed 0 bases, with 14 bases lying between them. Germline values: CDR1 MNHEY, CDR2 SMNVEV (reference sequence). The CDR3 totals 16 residues. Here the CDR3 DNA reads TGTGCCAGCAGTCTCACCTACGTCGTCTCCTACAATGAGCAGTTCTTC. It specifies CASSLTYVVSYNEQFF.